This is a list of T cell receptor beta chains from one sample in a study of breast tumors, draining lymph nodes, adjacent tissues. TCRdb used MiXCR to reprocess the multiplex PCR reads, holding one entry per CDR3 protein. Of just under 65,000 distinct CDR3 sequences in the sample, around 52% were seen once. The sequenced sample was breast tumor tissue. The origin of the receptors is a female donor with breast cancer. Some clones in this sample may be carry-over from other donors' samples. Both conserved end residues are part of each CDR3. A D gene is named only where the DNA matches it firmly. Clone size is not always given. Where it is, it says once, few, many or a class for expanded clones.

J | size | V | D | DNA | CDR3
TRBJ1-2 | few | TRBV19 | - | TGTGCCAGTAGTCCCCATATGGGAAGAGACAGGAACTATGGCTACACCTTC | CASSPHMGRDRNYGYTF
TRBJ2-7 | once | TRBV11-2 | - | TGTGCCGGCAGCTTAGATGGAGGGGTCTACGGGCAGTACTTC | CAGSLDGGVYGQYF
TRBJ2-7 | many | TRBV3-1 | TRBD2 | TGTGCCAGCAGCCAATACTTTCGGACTAGCGGGGGGAAGCAATACGAGCAGTACTTC | CASSQYFRTSGGKQYEQYF
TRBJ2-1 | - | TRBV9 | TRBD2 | TGTGCCAGCAGCGTTGAGGAGTATCTAGCGGGGGGGCGGGGCAATGAGCAGTTCTTC | CASSVEEYLAGGRGNEQFF
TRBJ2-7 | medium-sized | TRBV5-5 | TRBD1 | TGTGCCAGCAGCCCTCATGCCCCGGGACAGGGCTACGAGCAGTACTTC | CASSPHAPGQGYEQYF
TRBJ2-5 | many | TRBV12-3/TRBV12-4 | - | TGTGCCAGCAGTTTCGCCGCAAGCGAGACCCAGTACTTC | CASSFAASETQYF
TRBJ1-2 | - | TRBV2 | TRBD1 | TGTGCCAGCATCCCGGGACAGCCGAACTATGGCTACACCTTC | CASIPGQPNYGYTF
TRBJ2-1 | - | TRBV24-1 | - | TGTGCCACCAGTACGTCCCATGGATCCTACAATGAGCAGTTCTTC | CATSTSHGSYNEQFF
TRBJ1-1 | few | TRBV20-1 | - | TGCAGTGCTACCCGGACTATGAACACTGAAGCTTTCTTT | CSATRTMNTEAFF
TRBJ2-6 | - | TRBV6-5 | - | TGTGCCAGCACTGGCCCCGGGGCCAACGTCCTGACTTTC | CASTGPGANVLTF
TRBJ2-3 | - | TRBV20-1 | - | TGCAGTGGTTGGGGGGAGGGCACAGATACGCAGTATTTT | CSGWGEGTDTQYF
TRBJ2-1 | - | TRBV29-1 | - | - | CICSANSGRDEQFF
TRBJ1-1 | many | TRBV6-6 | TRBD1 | TGTGCCAGCAGTTACTTGATAACAGGGGTCCGCACTGAAGCTTTCTTT | CASSYLITGVRTEAFF
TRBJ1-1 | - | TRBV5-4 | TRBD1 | TGTGCCAGCAGCCCGGGACAGGCCACTGAAGCTTTCTTT | CASSPGQATEAFF
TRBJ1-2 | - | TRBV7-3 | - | TGTGCCAGCAGCCCACAGGGTTGGGCCTCTGGTGGCTACACCTTC | CASSPQGWASGGYTF
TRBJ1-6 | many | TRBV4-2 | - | TGTGCCAGCAGCCAAGAGGGGGATAATTCACCCCTCCACTTT | CASSQEGDNSPLHF
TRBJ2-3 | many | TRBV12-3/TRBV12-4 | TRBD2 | TGTGCCAGCAGTTTGGGCGGGAGGGGCACAGATACGCAGTATTTT | CASSLGGRGTDTQYF
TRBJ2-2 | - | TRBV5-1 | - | TGCGCCAGCAGCTTGACACAGAACACCGGGGAGCTGTTTTTT | CASSLTQNTGELFF
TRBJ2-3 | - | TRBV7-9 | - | TGTGCCAGCAGCTTAGAGCAGGGGGGGGATACGCAGTATTTT | CASSLEQGGDTQYF
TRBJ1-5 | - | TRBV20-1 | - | TGCAGTGCTACGTTCAGTGGACATAGCAATCAGCCCCAGCATTTT | CSATFSGHSNQPQHF
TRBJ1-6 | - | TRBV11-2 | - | TGTGCCAGCAGCACCCGGGGGTCCTATAATTCACCCCTCCACTTT | CASSTRGSYNSPLHF
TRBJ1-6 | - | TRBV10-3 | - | TGTGCCATCAGGGCGGGGAGGGAAAATTGGTTCCCCCCCCACTTT | CAIRAGRENWFPPHF
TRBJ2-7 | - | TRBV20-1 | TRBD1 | TGCAGTGCTAGTGCGTTAAGGGGACAGACCTACGAGCAGTACTTC | CSASALRGQTYEQYF
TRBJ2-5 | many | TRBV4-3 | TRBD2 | TGCGCCAGCAGCCAAGATGCGGCTAGCGGAGAGACCCAGTACTTC | CASSQDAASGETQYF
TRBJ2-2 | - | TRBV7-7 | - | TGTGCTAGCAGCTCAAGTGAGAGGGTTACCGGGGAGCTGTTTTTT | CASSSSERVTGELFF
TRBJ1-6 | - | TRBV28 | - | TGTGCCAGCAGTTTAGGCCTTGAGGCCTGGACCCTCCACTTT | CASSLGLEAWTLHF
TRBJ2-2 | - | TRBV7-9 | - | TGTGCCAGCAGCTTAATCATCACCGGGGAGCTGTTTTTT | CASSLIITGELFF
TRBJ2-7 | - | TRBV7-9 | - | TGTGCCAGCAGCTTAAGGGCAGGGAGTTCCTACGAGCAGTACTTC | CASSLRAGSSYEQYF
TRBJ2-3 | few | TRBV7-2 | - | TGTGCCAGCAGCTTTCAGGGAAGCGCAGATACACAGTATTTT | CASSFQGSADTQYF
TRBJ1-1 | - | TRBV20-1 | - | TGCAGTGCTAAGGAAGGAGTGAACACTGAAGCTTTCTTT | CSAKEGVNTEAFF
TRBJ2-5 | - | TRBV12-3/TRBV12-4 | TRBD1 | TGTGCCAGCAGTCAGGGACAGGGGGCTCGGGAGACCCAGTACTTC | CASSQGQGARETQYF
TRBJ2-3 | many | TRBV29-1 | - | TGCAGCGTTCCTGGACAGAACACAGATACGCAGTATTTT | CSVPGQNTDTQYF
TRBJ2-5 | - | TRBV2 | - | TGTGCCAGCCGCCTCGGCAGGGGAGAGACCCAGTACTTC | CASRLGRGETQYF
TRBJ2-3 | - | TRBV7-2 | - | TGTGCCAGCAGCTTAGGACAGGCCCGTAGCACAGATACGCAGTATTTT | CASSLGQARSTDTQYF
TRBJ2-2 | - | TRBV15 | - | TGTGCCACCAGCACGGGACTTTTCACCGGGGAGCTGTTTTTT | CATSTGLFTGELFF
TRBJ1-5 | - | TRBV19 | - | TGTGCCAGTAGTGGGTTCGGGGTAAATGAGCCCCAGCATTTT | CASSGFGVNEPQHF
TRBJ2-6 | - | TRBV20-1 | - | TGCAGTGCTAGAGAAGGGGCGGGGGCCAACGTCCTGACTTTC | CSAREGAGANVLTF
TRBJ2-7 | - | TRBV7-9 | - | TGTGCCAGCAGCCGTTTAGGACAGAGCGAGCAGTACTTC | CASSRLGQSEQYF
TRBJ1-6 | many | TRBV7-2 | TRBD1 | TGTGCCAGCAGCCCCAGGGGGAATGGTTCACCCCTCCACTTT | CASSPRGNGSPLHF
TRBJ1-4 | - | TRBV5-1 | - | TGCGCCAGCAGCTTGGGGCTCGAGAATGAAAAACTGTTTTTT | CASSLGLENEKLFF
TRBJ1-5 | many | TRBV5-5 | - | TGTGCCGGCCCGCTGGGGGGGGAGAGTCAGCCCCAGCATTTT | CAGPLGGESQPQHF
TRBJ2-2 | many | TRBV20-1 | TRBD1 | TGCAGTGCTAGAGAGTTCGGGACAGGGAGTTCTACCGGGGAGCTGTTTTTT | CSAREFGTGSSTGELFF
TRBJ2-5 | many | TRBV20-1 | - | TGCAGTGCTAGAGATCGGGGGAAAGTAGTTTGGGAGACCCAGTACTTC | CSARDRGKVVWETQYF
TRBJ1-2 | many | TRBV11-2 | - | TGTGCCAGCAGCTTACGGGGGGGGCTCTATGGCTACACCTTC | CASSLRGGLYGYTF
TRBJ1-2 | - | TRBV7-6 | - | TGTGCCAGCAGCTTGGAGGGTCGACAGACGGCCGCTGGCTACACCTTC | CASSLEGRQTAAGYTF
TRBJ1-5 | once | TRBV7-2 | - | TGTGCCAGCAGCTTAACGGCAGGGGCAAATCAGCCCCAGCATTTT | CASSLTAGANQPQHF
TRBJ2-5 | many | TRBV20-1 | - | TGCAGTGCTGGGGGGACAGAAGAGACCCAGTACTTC | CSAGGTEETQYF
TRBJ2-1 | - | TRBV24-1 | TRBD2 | TGTGCCACCAGTGACCCAGGGACTAGCGGGCGCAATGAGCAGTTCTTC | CATSDPGTSGRNEQFF
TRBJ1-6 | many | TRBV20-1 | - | TGCAGTGCTAGAGATTTGACAGTTAATTCACCCCTCCACTTT | CSARDLTVNSPLHF
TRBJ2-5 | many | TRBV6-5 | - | TGTGCCAGCATGGAACGAGGGAAAGGAGAGACCCAGTACTTC | CASMERGKGETQYF
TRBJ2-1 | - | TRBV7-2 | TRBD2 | TGTGCCAGCACCGTGGGGAGGGGCCACAATGAGCAGTTCTTC | CASTVGRGHNEQFF
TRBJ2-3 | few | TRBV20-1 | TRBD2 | TGCAGTGGTAAACTAGCGGGGGTATGGGATACGCAGTATTTT | CSGKLAGVWDTQYF
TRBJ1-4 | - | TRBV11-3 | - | TGTGCCAGCAGCCTTCGAGCGGGGGGGATCGATAATGAAAAACTGTTTTTT | CASSLRAGGIDNEKLFF
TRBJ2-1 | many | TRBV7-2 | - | TGTGCCAGCAGCCCCATGACTAGTATCGATGAGCAGTTCTTC | CASSPMTSIDEQFF
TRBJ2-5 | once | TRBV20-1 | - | TGCAGTGCTAGAGAGACCCAGTACTTC | CSARETQYF
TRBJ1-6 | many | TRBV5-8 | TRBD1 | TGTGCCAGCAGCCTGGGGACAGGGACCCATAATTCACCCCTCCACTTT | CASSLGTGTHNSPLHF
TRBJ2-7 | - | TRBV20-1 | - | TGCAGTGCTCAAAGGACTGGAACCTACGAGCAGTACTTC | CSAQRTGTYEQYF
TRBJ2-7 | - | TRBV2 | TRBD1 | TGTGCCAGCAATCCCCAGGGGGCAACGAAAGAGCAGTACTTC | CASNPQGATKEQYF
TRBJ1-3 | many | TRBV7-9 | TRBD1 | TGTGCCAGCAGCTCGTGGGACAGGGGAAACACCATATATTTT | CASSSWDRGNTIYF
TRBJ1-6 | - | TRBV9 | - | TGTGCCAGCAGCGTAGTTGAGGCCAATAATTCACCCCTCCACTTT | CASSVVEANNSPLHF